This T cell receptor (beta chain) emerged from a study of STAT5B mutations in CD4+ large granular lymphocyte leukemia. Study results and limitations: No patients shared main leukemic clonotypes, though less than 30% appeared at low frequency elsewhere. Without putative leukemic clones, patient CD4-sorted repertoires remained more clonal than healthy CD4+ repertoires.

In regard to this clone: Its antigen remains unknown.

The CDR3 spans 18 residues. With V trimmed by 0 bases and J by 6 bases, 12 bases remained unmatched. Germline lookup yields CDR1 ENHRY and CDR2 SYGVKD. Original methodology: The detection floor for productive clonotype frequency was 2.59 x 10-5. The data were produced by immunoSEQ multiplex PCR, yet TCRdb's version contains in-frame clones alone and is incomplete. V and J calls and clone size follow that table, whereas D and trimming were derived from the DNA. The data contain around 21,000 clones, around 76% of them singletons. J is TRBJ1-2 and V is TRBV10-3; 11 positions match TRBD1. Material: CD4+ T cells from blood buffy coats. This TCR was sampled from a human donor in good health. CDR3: CAISESTRTGGARDGYTF. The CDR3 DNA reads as TGTGCCATCAGTGAGTCGACGCGGACAGGGGGCGCGAGGGATGGCTACACCTTC.